This T cell receptor beta chain was captured by sequencing in a study of T cell responses to AZD1222 COVID-19 vaccine. The CDR3 consists of 15 residues. The V end was cut by 3 bases, the J end by 2 bases, with 13 bases between. The germline V gene encodes CDR1 SSHAT and CDR2 FNYEAQ (reference sequence). Data came from immunoSEQ multiplex PCR; TCRdb stores just in-frame clones and leaves some out. In the table there are 140,000 to 150,000 clones, roughly nine tenths of which are singletons. Material: peripheral blood, obtained on day 0 of AZD1222 vaccination. The sequence was collected from an adult in good health. The V gene is TRBV7-7, the J gene TRBJ2-5; no definite D call. The CDR3 loop reads CASSFNPDAQETQYF. The CDR3 coding sequence is TGTGCCAGCAGCTTTAACCCGGACGCACAAGAGACCCAGTACTTC.